Listed below are T cell receptor beta chains from one sample, sequenced in a study of cytomegalovirus exposure and HLA in healthy donors. TCRdb keeps only in-frame clones here, not all; method: immunoSEQ multiplex PCR. The sample contains about 140,000 clones, 80% of which appear only once. Input material: PBMCs. These receptors originate from a man in his fifties in good health and CMV-seronegative. CDR3s include the opening cysteine and the closing phenylalanine or tryptophan. The D gene is left open where the match is weak. Only part of the rows carry a size: once, few, many, or a class if the clone is expanded.

cdr3_nt cdr3_aa v_call d_call clone_size j_call
TGCGCCAGCAGCTTGGCAGGGGTGGGGAATCAGCCCCAGCATTTT CASSLAGVGNQPQHF TRBV5-1 . . TRBJ1-5
TGCGCCAGCAGCACCACAGGGGGCGCAGATGGCTACACCTTC CASSTTGGADGYTF TRBV5-1 TRBD1 . TRBJ1-2
TGTGCCAGCAGCGGGGGACTAGCCTTTAGCACAGATACGCAGTATTTT CASSGGLAFSTDTQYF TRBV9 TRBD2 . TRBJ2-3
TGTGCCAGCAGTACACAGGACTACGAGCAGTACTTC CASSTQDYEQYF TRBV6-6 . . TRBJ2-7
TGTGCCAGCAGTTCCCCCGGGACTAGCGGACACGAGCAGTACTTC CASSSPGTSGHEQYF TRBV6-6 TRBD2 . TRBJ2-7
TGTGCCAGCAGCTCGGCCGGGACAGATAATTCACCCCTCCACTTT CASSSAGTDNSPLHF TRBV7-2 TRBD1 . TRBJ1-6
TGTGCCAGCAGGGTTGGACAGAGCTATAATCAGCCCCAGCATTTT CASRVGQSYNQPQHF TRBV27 . . TRBJ1-5
TGTGCCAGCAGCTTGGTTCAGGGGAGTCAGCCCCAGCATTTT CASSLVQGSQPQHF TRBV5-8 . . TRBJ1-5
TGCAGCGCAGGACAGGGAAACTATGGCTACACCTTC CSAGQGNYGYTF TRBV29-1 TRBD1 once TRBJ1-2
TGTGCCAGCAGCCCTCACATCACAGGGGTACGAGATGGCTACACCTTC CASSPHITGVRDGYTF TRBV7-6 TRBD1 . TRBJ1-2
TGCAGCGTGGAGGGGGAGACCCAGTACTTC CSVEGETQYF TRBV29-1 . . TRBJ2-5
TGTGCCAGTAGTATCCCCGTTATCTCTGGGGCCAACGTCCTGACTTTC CASSIPVISGANVLTF TRBV19 . . TRBJ2-6
TGTGCCAGCAGACACGGGACAGCACCCTCCTACGAGCAGTACTTC CASRHGTAPSYEQYF TRBV6-5 TRBD1 . TRBJ2-7
TGTGCCAGCAGCTCGGGACAGAGTCAGGGGAAAAAACTGTTTTTT CASSSGQSQGKKLFF TRBV7-9 TRBD1 few TRBJ1-4
TGTGCCAGCAGTGCAGGGGATCAGCCCCAGCATTTT CASSAGDQPQHF TRBV6-1 . . TRBJ1-5
TGTGCCAGCAGCAGGGACAGCCTTGCAACTAATGAAAAACTGTTTTTT CASSRDSLATNEKLFF TRBV4-2 TRBD1 . TRBJ1-4
TGTGCCAGCAGTTCCCTCGCCCAACCTAGCGGGAGAGGGGAGTTCTTC CASSSLAQPSGRGEFF TRBV27 TRBD2 few TRBJ2-1
TGTGCCAGCAGCTGGGGGACAGGGGCGGGCACTGAAGCTTTCTTT CASSWGTGAGTEAFF TRBV7-9 TRBD1 . TRBJ1-1
TGCAGTGTCGCACAGGGGTTCGAGCAGTACTTC CSVAQGFEQYF TRBV20-1 TRBD1 . TRBJ2-7
TGTGCCAGCAGATTCGGACAGGGGACTGGAAACACCATATATTTT CASRFGQGTGNTIYF TRBV6-1 TRBD1 . TRBJ1-3
TGTGCCAGCAGTTTTCTGAGCGGGAGTCGGCCCTACGAGCAGTACTTC CASSFLSGSRPYEQYF TRBV27 TRBD2 . TRBJ2-7
TGTGCCAGCAGCCGTCGGAGCAGCGGGACAGGCAATTCACCCCTCCACTTT CASSRRSSGTGNSPLHF TRBV5-6 TRBD1 . TRBJ1-6
TGTGCCAGCAGTCACAACGGCCCAGTAGGGGGTATTCTCTATGGCTACACCTTC CASSHNGPVGGILYGYTF TRBV27 . once TRBJ1-2
TGTGCCAGCAGTTCTCTAAGGGGAACCTCTGGAAACACCATATATTTT CASSSLRGTSGNTIYF TRBV28 . once TRBJ1-3
TGTGCCAGCAGCTTGGGACGCAGGCTAGCCACCGGGGAGCTGTTTTTT CASSLGRRLATGELFF TRBV5-6 . few TRBJ2-2
TGTGCCAGCAGTGTGGAGAACTATGGCTACACCTTC CASSVENYGYTF TRBV2 . once TRBJ1-2
TGTGCCAGCAGCCCCCGACTAGGAGTTGGCACCGGGGAGCTGTTTTTT CASSPRLGVGTGELFF TRBV14 . . TRBJ2-2
TGTGCCAGTACCGCCCGGGTGGGCAGGGAGGCTGGGGCCAACGTCCTGACTTTC CASTARVGREAGANVLTF TRBV19 . . TRBJ2-6
TGTGCCAGCAGCGCGAGACAGGACTATGGCTACACCTTC CASSARQDYGYTF TRBV11-3 . once TRBJ1-2
TGTGCCAGCAGTTCCGGGACAGGGTTGGGCGTCGCTGAAGCTTTCTTT CASSSGTGLGVAEAFF TRBV28 TRBD1 few TRBJ1-1
TGTGCCAGCTCACCTCAGACAGGGAGGAACACTGAAGCTTTCTTT CASSPQTGRNTEAFF TRBV18 TRBD1 . TRBJ1-1
TGTGCCAGCAGCTTAGACGGAGATTATGGCTACACCTTC CASSLDGDYGYTF TRBV7-8 . once TRBJ1-2
TGTGCCAGCAGCGCGGGACTAGCGGATAGAGATACGCAGTATTTT CASSAGLADRDTQYF TRBV7-2 TRBD2 . TRBJ2-3
TGTGCCAGCAGTTACCCTTTTGGAGGGCTCGGCGGCTACACCTTC CASSYPFGGLGGYTF TRBV6-7 . . TRBJ1-2
TGTGCCAGCAACTTCGCAGGGCCTTCCTACAATGAGCAGTTCTTC CASNFAGPSYNEQFF TRBV7-9 . . TRBJ2-1
TGTGCCAGCAGCGCGAGCGGGGTGAGGGAGCAGTACTTC CASSASGVREQYF TRBV7-9 TRBD2 . TRBJ2-7
TGCGCCACGTCCTGGCGTAGCGGAGAGACCCAGTACTTC CATSWRSGETQYF TRBV5-1 . . TRBJ2-5
TGTGCCAGCTCACCACGTTGGATAGCGGGGGGGAGAAACACCGGGGAGCTGTTTTTT CASSPRWIAGGRNTGELFF TRBV18 TRBD2 . TRBJ2-2
TGTGCCACACAGAGGGTGGTGGGCGTGGAGACCCAGTACTTC CATQRVVGVETQYF TRBV6-1 . . TRBJ2-5
TGTGCCACCAGCAGAGATCTCGCGCCCGACAATGAGCAGTTCTTC CATSRDLAPDNEQFF TRBV15 . . TRBJ2-1
TGTGCCAGCAGCTTAAGACAGGGAATACGGGACGAGCAGTACTTC CASSLRQGIRDEQYF TRBV7-2 TRBD1 . TRBJ2-7
TGTGCCAGCAGCTTTGACAGGGCAGGGCAGCCCCAGCATTTT CASSFDRAGQPQHF TRBV7-8 TRBD1 . TRBJ1-5
TGTGCCAGCAGCTTACAGCTTGACAATGAGCAGTTCTTC CASSLQLDNEQFF TRBV5-4 . once TRBJ2-1
TGCAGCGTTGCCGCAGGGGGTAACGAGCAGTACTTC CSVAAGGNEQYF TRBV29-1 TRBD1 . TRBJ2-7
TGTGCCAGTAGTATAACGGGGGGTGGTAGGGCTGAAGCTTTCTTT CASSITGGGRAEAFF TRBV19 . . TRBJ1-1
TGTGCCAGCTCAAGAACCGGGACAGGGAACTCGAACACCGGGGAGCTGTTTTTT CASSRTGTGNSNTGELFF TRBV18 TRBD1 . TRBJ2-2